The clone carrying this T cell receptor beta chain was seen repeatedly, ten times or more. Amplification of TCR beta CDR3 regions used RNA as the template. The study used the HTBI primer set for a first-round RT-PCR of the TCR CDR3. One entry per CDR3 protein, called by TCRdb with MiXCR from the multiplex PCR reads. The repertoire includes around 400,000 distinct CDR3 sequences, under 15% of them detected once, and around 9.2% sits in the top ten. These data come from a study of T cells in Graves' hyperthyroidism and ophthalmopathy. V was pared by 5 bases and J by 6 bases, with 4 bases of the junction left unmatched. Germline V lookup: CDR1 SGDLS, CDR2 YYNGEE. The CDR3 runs to 14 residues.

This chain uses TRBV9 with TRBJ2-1; TRBD1 aligns across 11 bases. The receptor comes from a woman in her late teens or twenties with Graves' hyperthyroidism. The sample taken for sequencing was blood. CDR3 amino acids: CASSGQGAINEQFF. The CDR3 bases are TGTGCCAGCAGTGGACAGGGGGCGATCAATGAGCAGTTCTTC.